Below are 14 T cell receptor beta chains sequenced from a single sample in a study of blood T cell repertoires in COVID-19. TCRdb's copy holds only in-frame clones and misses some; the assay was immunoSEQ multiplex PCR. The sample shows approximately 250,000 clones, approximately 86% of them seen only once. The sample comprised PBMCs or T cells enriched from blood (not recorded which). The receptors come from a woman aged 25 to 45 who had recovered from COVID-19.

Of note for this clone: This CDR3 is also generated by other DNA sequences in the sample. This chain joins TRBV27 and TRBJ1-2, with a weak D call TRBD1 (6 bases). Germline CDR1 reads MNHEY; CDR2 reads SMNVEV (reference sequence). The CDR3 covers 13 residues. Trimming stripped 4 bases from V and 4 bases from J, with 10 bases between. CDR3 amino acids: CASSYRDGYGYTF. Here the CDR3 DNA reads TGTGCCAGCAGTTACAGGGACGGCTATGGCTACACCTTC.

The chain uses TRBV5-6 and TRBJ2-1; the D is unclear. This CDR3 is built from 14 residues. Looked up from germline, CDR1 is SGHDT and CDR2 is YYEEEE. The V gene lost 0 bases and the J gene lost 5 bases, with 9 bases spanning the gap. CDR3 residues: CASSLVHINNEQFF. DNA of the CDR3: TGTGCCAGCAGCTTGGTACATATCAACAATGAGCAGTTCTTC.

This chain uses TRBV7-9 with TRBJ1-3, with D possibly TRBD1 on 5 matching bases. Germline V gene sequence: CDR1 SEHNR, CDR2 FQNEAQ (reference sequence). The CDR3 extends over 14 amino acids. With 3 bases removed from V and 4 bases from J, the gap between germline ends came to 10 bases. The CDR3 reads CASSFGQGGNTIYF. The DNA of the CDR3 is TGTGCCAGCAGCTTCGGGCAGGGCGGAAACACCATATATTTT.

This clone has a handful of counts. The V call is TRBV2, the J call TRBJ2-5, with D tentatively TRBD2 (5 bases). CDR1 and CDR2 (germline): SNHLY, FYNNEI. The V and J ends lost 3 bases and 2 bases respectively, with 7 bases between them. This CDR3 comprises 13 residues. The CDR3, as DNA: TGTGCCAGCAGTGAGGACTTGCAAGAGACCCAGTACTTC. It translates to CASSEDLQETQYF.

The rearrangement uses TRBV7-3 and TRBJ2-3; 8 nucleotides agree with TRBD2. CDR1 is SGHTA and CDR2 is FQGTGA in the germline V gene. V was clipped by 2 bases and J by 5 bases; unmatched bases: 9. The CDR3 covers 16 residues. This chain's CDR3 is CASSLRAGVGGDTQYF. The CDR3 DNA sequence: TGTGCCAGCAGCTTACGAGCGGGAGTTGGAGGAGATACGCAGTATTTT.

DNA for the CDR3: TGCGCCAGCAGCTTCCACAGGGAAGAGACCCAGTACTTC. Translation: CASSFHREETQYF. The J gene is TRBJ2-5, the V gene TRBV5-1, with D tentatively TRBD1 (6 bases). The CDR3 consists of 13 residues. V shed 2 bases and J shed 3 bases, with 8 bases lying between them. Germline loops: CDR1 SGHRS, CDR2 YFSETQ.

The gene calls are TRBV14 and TRBJ2-1; maybe TRBD2 (7 bases). V was pared by 4 bases and J by 3 bases, with 13 bases between. This CDR3 contains 15 residues. Germline V gives CDR1 SGHDN, CDR2 FVKESK. CDR3 sequence reads: CASSLDRGGYNEQFF. The CDR3 DNA is TGTGCCAGCAGCCTAGATAGGGGGGGCTACAATGAGCAGTTCTTC.

This clone has a single count. The chain is built from TRBV9 and TRBJ2-5; D gene ambiguous. Germline CDR1 is SGDLS and CDR2 is YYNGEE. There are 16 residues in the CDR3. The V end lost 4 bases, the J end lost 1 base, and 17 bases lay between the germline ends. Here the CDR3 reads CASSSGETESQETQYF. The CDR3 coding sequence is TGTGCCAGCAGCTCTGGTGAGACGGAGTCCCAAGAGACCCAGTACTTC. Supplemented by reference TRBV9 and TRBJ2-5, the full variable domain reads DSGVTQTPKHLITATGQRVTLRCSPRSGDLSVYWYQQSLDQGLQFLIQYYNGEERAKGNILERFSAQQFPDLHSELNLSSLELGDSALYFCASSSGETESQETQYFGPGTRLLVL.

With respect to this clone: Its ends do not fully match the called genes, so a read error is possible. The V call is TRBV3-1 (or the pseudogene TRBV3-2), the J call TRBJ2-1; D call uncertain. CDR3 size: 14 residues. The germline CDR1 and CDR2 sequences are LGHDT and YNNKEL (reference sequence). The CDR3, as DNA: TGTGCCAGCAGCCAAGTCCACTCCCACAATGAGCAGTTCTTC. It yields the protein CASSQVHSHNEQFF.

The V call is TRBV6-6, the J call TRBJ1-5; a possible D gene is TRBD1 (6 bases). The CDR3 totals 14 residues. V shed 10 bases and J shed 4 bases, with 17 bases lying between them. CDR1 and CDR2 from the germline V gene are MNHNY and SVGAGI (reference sequence). The CDR3 reads CATSRDTGNQPQHF. In DNA, the CDR3 is TGTGCCACCTCCAGGGACACGGGAAATCAGCCCCAGCATTTT.

This clone was seen more than once but under ten times. The chain links TRBV28 to TRBJ2-5; 13 bases line up with TRBD2. Germline V CDR1 and CDR2: MDHEN, SYDVKM. Germline trimming cut 6 bases from V and 5 bases from J; bases unmatched to any gene: 15. This CDR3 region has 18 residues. This CDR3 reads CASSPPLLAGGPWETQYF. As DNA, the CDR3 is TGTGCCAGCAGCCCGCCCCTACTAGCGGGGGGGCCATGGGAGACCCAGTACTTC.

The genes are TRBV7-9 and TRBJ2-3; the D gene is possibly TRBD1 (5 bases). Germline V gives CDR1 SEHNR, CDR2 FQNEAQ (reference sequence). The germline V and J ends were trimmed by 3 bases and 2 bases, with 15 bases remaining between them. The CDR3 covers 16 residues. CDR3 coding DNA: TGTGCCAGCAGCTTCCTGATCAACAGGTTCACAGATACGCAGTATTTT. The encoded protein is CASSFLINRFTDTQYF.

This chain joins TRBV7-3 and TRBJ2-7; D might be TRBD1 (6 bases). The germline V gene encodes CDR1 SGHTA and CDR2 FQGTGA. V lost 0 bases, J lost 6 bases, and 6 bases lay in between. This CDR3 comprises 12 residues. The CDR3 coding sequence is TGTGCCAGCAGCTTAACAGGGGGCGAGCAGTACTTC. Its translation is CASSLTGGEQYF.

This chain uses TRBV20-1 with TRBJ2-3; TRBD2 aligns across 7 bases. Germline CDR1 and CDR2: DFQATT and SNEGSKA (reference sequence). After removal of 3 bases from V and 4 bases from J, the junction contained 16 bases not matched to a gene. CDR3 length equals 17 residues. In DNA form, the CDR3 reads TGCAGTGCTAGTATTGCGGGAGCTTTAACGTCCGCAGATACGCAGTATTTT. Translating it yields CSASIAGALTSADTQYF.